One and the same sample provided the 17 T cell receptor beta chains below, sequenced in a study of identical twins. TCRdb redid the calling of the 5' RACE reads with MiXCR, one entry per CDR3 protein. This table has approximately 550,000 distinct CDR3 sequences, 20% to 25% appearing once. The data were also submitted as part of a second study, on yellow fever vaccine responses in identical twins.

Sequenced sample: CD4+ T cells sorted from blood. The source is a woman aged 18-29 years in good health.

The V and J genes are TRBV10-2 and TRBJ2-7; D gene ambiguous. The CDR3 length is 14 residues. V shed 4 bases and J shed 7 bases, with 17 bases lying between them. Germline V CDR1 and CDR2: WSHSY, SAAADI. CDR3: CASSAASRFGEQYF. CDR3 coding DNA: TGCGCCAGCAGTGCGGCCTCGCGATTTGGTGAGCAGTACTTC.

There are a few counts of this clonotype. V gene TRBV7-3 combines with J gene TRBJ2-2, with TRBD1 identical over 10 bases. There are 17 residues in the CDR3. In germline, CDR1 is SGHTA, CDR2 FQGTGA. Germline trimming cut 0 bases from V and 7 bases from J; bases unmatched to any gene: 8. The chain's CDR3 is CASSLTPPRTGGGELFF. The DNA of the CDR3 is TGTGCCAGCAGCTTAACGCCTCCACGGACAGGGGGCGGGGAGCTGTTTTTT.

CDR3: CATFPVLSRSYEQYV. The DNA of the CDR3 is TGTGCCACCTTTCCGGTCCTTTCCCGCTCCTACGAGCAGTACGTC. The chain has TRBV2 and TRBJ2-7; D gene ambiguous. Looked up from germline, CDR1 is SNHLY and CDR2 is FYNNEI. This CDR3 contains 15 residues. Trimming left V 10 bases short and J 0 bases short, with 19 bases between.

The chain combines TRBV12-3 or TRBV12-4 with TRBJ1-5; TRBD1 might be the D (6 bases). The CDR3 has 17 amino acids. The V end lost 5 bases, the J end lost 6 bases, and 23 bases lay between the germline ends. For the CDR3, the DNA is TGTGCCAGCAGTATCGGGCGGGGGCCCACAATTGTTCAGCCCCAGCATTTT. Translation gives CASSIGRGPTIVQPQHF.

V usage is TRBV5-1 and J usage is TRBJ1-1; 11 bases fit TRBD1. This CDR3 has 14 amino acids. Germline CDR1 and CDR2: SGHRS and YFSETQ. The V segment lost 5 bases and the J segment 7 bases; nucleotides outside the gene matches: 7. CDR3 coding DNA: TGCGCCAGCAGTTCCGGGACAGGGGGACGTGAAGCTTTCTTT. This gives the protein CASSSGTGGREAFF. Variable domain in full (rest from reference TRBV5-1 and TRBJ1-1): KAGVTQTPRYLIKTRGQQVTLSCSPISGHRSVSWYQQTPGQGLQFLFEYFSETQRNKGNFPGRFSGRQFSNSRSEMNVSTLELGDSALYLCASSSGTGGREAFFGQGTRLTVV.

A word on this clonotype: One end of the junction varies from germline; a read error may be responsible. The chain combines TRBV29-1 with TRBJ1-1, with D possibly TRBD1 on 5 matching bases. From germline, CDR1 is SQVTM and CDR2 ANQGSEA. CDR3 size: 12 residues. The CDR3 protein is CSVVQAATEVFF. The CDR3 nucleotides read TGCAGCGTTGTACAGGCCGCCACTGAAGTTTTCTTT.

V usage is TRBV18 and J usage is TRBJ2-7, with TRBD2 matching over 9 bases. The CDR3 contains 14 residues. Trimming cost V 3 bases and J 5 bases; bases outside gene matches: 5. The V gene's germline CDR1 is KGHSH and CDR2 LQKENI. CDR3 protein: CASSPPGLAHEQYF. CDR3 in DNA: TGTGCCAGCTCACCGCCGGGACTAGCCCACGAGCAGTACTTC.

This chain joins TRBV28 and TRBJ2-1, with a possible D match to TRBD1 (6 bases). CDR3 length: 14 amino acids. Germline values: CDR1 MDHEN, CDR2 SYDVKM. V was cut by 5 bases and J by 7 bases, with 15 bases left in between. CDR3 nucleotide sequence: TGTGCCAGCAGTCCACCCGACAGGAGGAATGAGCAGTTCTTC. It encodes CASSPPDRRNEQFF.

The chain recombines TRBV6-1 with TRBJ1-6; D perhaps matches TRBD1 (6 bases). This CDR3 contains 14 residues. Germline CDR1 reads MNHNS; CDR2 reads SASEGT. Trimming stripped 10 bases from V and 8 bases from J, with 18 bases between. This CDR3 reads CATRRPRGDSPLHF. In DNA form, the CDR3 reads TGTGCCACCCGGCGGCCCAGGGGAGATTCACCCCTCCACTTT.

A few counts support this clonotype. The chain links TRBV12-3 or TRBV12-4 to TRBJ1-1; D is perhaps TRBD1 (6 bases). The CDR3 is 14 residues long. V was cut by 2 bases and J by 5 bases, with 12 bases left in between. CDR3 sequence: CASSLTRGGTEAFF. The CDR3 nucleotides read TGTGCCAGCAGTTTAACCAGGGGAGGAACTGAAGCTTTCTTT.

The genes are TRBV7-9 and TRBJ2-7, with no clear D. With 5 bases removed from V and 3 bases from J, the gap between germline ends came to 5 bases. This CDR3 is built from 11 residues. Germline V gives CDR1 SEHNR, CDR2 FQNEAQ (reference sequence). This CDR3 reads CASSNIYEQYV. CDR3 nucleotides: TGTGCCAGCAGCAACATCTACGAGCAGTACGTC.

The V call is TRBV5-1, the J call TRBJ1-1; TRBD1 aligns across 8 bases. The CDR3 contains 17 residues. Germline V lookup: CDR1 SGHRS, CDR2 YFSETQ. With 4 bases clipped from V and 4 bases from J, the junction kept 15 bases outside the gene matches. The CDR3 protein is CASSLTSGQAMGTEAFF. The CDR3 coding sequence is TGCGCCAGCAGCCTAACATCGGGACAGGCGATGGGCACTGAAGCTTTCTTT.

Only one count was recorded for this clonotype. The chain combines TRBV20-1 with TRBJ2-7; tentatively, D is TRBD2 (6 bases). V was shortened by 2 bases and J by 7 bases, with 12 bases between the two germline ends. Per germline, CDR1 DFQATT and CDR2 SNEGSKA (reference sequence). This CDR3 comprises 12 residues. The chain's CDR3 is CSARTRDLEQYF. The CDR3 bases are TGCAGTGCTAGAACCCGGGACTTGGAGCAGTACTTC.

This chain links TRBV29-1 with TRBJ2-7, with 7 bases identical to TRBD1. The germline gives CDR1 SQVTM, CDR2 ANQGSEA. This CDR3 contains 12 residues. V lost 6 bases, J lost 3 bases, and 5 bases stayed unmatched. The CDR3 is CSVRDSLYEQYF. The CDR3 bases are TGCAGCGTCCGGGACAGCCTCTACGAGCAGTACTTC.

This clonotype was detected a few times. The gene calls are TRBV19 and TRBJ2-7; 7 bases are a match to TRBD1. CDR1 is LNHDA, CDR2 SQIVND, per germline (reference sequence). The CDR3 extends over 8 amino acids. In DNA, the CDR3 is TGTGCCACCAGACAGGGCGTCGTC. Protein: CATRQGVV.

The rearrangement links TRBV11-3 to TRBJ2-5; tentative D call: TRBD1 (6 bases). This CDR3 comprises 14 residues. CDR1 and CDR2 (germline): SGHNT, YENEEA. The V and J ends lost 0 bases and 3 bases respectively, with 8 bases between them. The CDR3 nucleotides are TGTGCCAGCAGCTTAGATCCAGGGGAAGAGACCCAGTACTTC. Residues: CASSLDPGEETQYF.

This clonotype has a handful of counts. The rearrangement joins TRBV12-3 or TRBV12-4 to TRBJ2-3; TRBD2 is a possible D gene (5 bases). The CDR3 runs to 17 residues. The ends were cut back, 1 base at V and 1 base at J, with 15 bases in the middle. The CDR3 loop is CASSLGGYYVGTDTQYF. CDR3 in DNA: TGTGCCAGCAGTTTAGGCGGGTACTACGTTGGCACAGATACGCAGTATTTT.